This T cell receptor (beta chain) was captured in a study of tumor-infiltrating lymphocytes in primary liver carcinoma. Concerning this clonotype: The antigen remains undetermined. Germline and junction disagree at one end, which may indicate a read error.

Scientists recovered RNA and DNA together from around 20-30 mg of unsorted bulk tissue. Through surgical resection, the patients' primary liver carcinoma was treated. No patient had received treatment, and all had chronic HBV infection. Germline loops: CDR1 SGHAT, CDR2 FQNNGV. The CDR3 is made up of 13 amino acids. Priming with a constant-region primer yielded TCR beta cDNA from about 540 ng total RNA. Nested multiplex PCR, run for three rounds with slightly modified ARM-PCR, yielded TCR beta libraries. The first two PCR rounds used TRBV1-TRBV30 primers with a Cbeta primer, around 10 cycles each. TCRdb used MiXCR to reprocess the multiplex PCR reads, holding one entry per CDR3 protein. The sample holds about 110,000 distinct CDR3 sequences, 50% to 65% seen once. Study-wide points: Against blood, tumors held a significantly higher top-250-clone fraction (p = 0.039).

The chain is built from TRBV11-2 and TRBJ1-2; no clear D. The sample consisted of liver tumor tissue from sampling region 1. Subset in this sample: tumor region T1, superior pole. The clonotype originates from a woman aged 60 to 75 with primary liver carcinoma and hepatitis B virus infection. Here the CDR3 reads CAGSAKAGYSYTF. The DNA of the CDR3 is TGTGCCGGCAGCGCCAAAGCGGGGTATAGCTACACCTTC.